These 15 T cell receptor beta chains originate from one sample sequenced in a study of blood T cell repertoires in COVID-19. Libraries were prepared by immunoSEQ multiplex PCR; TCRdb keeps only in-frame clonotypes and omits some of them. The sample yields 150,000 or so clones, about nine tenths seen once. Material: PBMCs or T cells enriched from blood (not recorded which). These receptors were taken from a woman in her 40s who had been exposed to COVID-19.

J is TRBJ2-1 and V is TRBV6-2 or TRBV6-3, with no clear D. Germline V gene lookup returns CDR1 MNHEY and CDR2 SVGEGT. V lost 2 bases, J lost 7 bases, and 3 bases lay in between. There are 11 residues in the CDR3. CDR3 region: CASSYANEQFF. CDR3 bases: TGTGCCAGCAGTTACGCGAATGAGCAGTTCTTC.

This clone was observed a few times. CDR3 region: CASSQVNEKLFF. The CDR3 DNA reads TGCGCCAGCAGCCAAGTAAATGAAAAACTGTTTTTT. This chain connects TRBV4-3 to TRBJ1-4; no clear D. V was pared by 1 base and J by 5 bases, with 2 bases between. The CDR3 contains 12 residues. CDR1 is LGHNA and CDR2 is YSLEER in the germline V gene.

In its sample, this clone was seen once. The J gene is TRBJ2-1, the V gene TRBV3-1 (or the pseudogene TRBV3-2); 15 bases map to TRBD2. J lost 9 bases, V lost 4 bases, and 4 bases had no gene match. This CDR3 region has 15 residues. Germline CDR1 LGHDT, CDR2 YNNKEL (reference sequence). CDR3 nucleotide sequence: TGTGCCAGCAGCCTGATGGGACTAGCGGGGGGTGAGCAGTTCTTC. Its translation: CASSLMGLAGGEQFF.

The chain is built from TRBV4-1 and TRBJ1-1; no firm D call. CDR1 is MGHRA and CDR2 is YSYEKL in the germline V gene. V gave up 1 base and J gave up 11 bases, with 5 bases separating them. This CDR3 is built from 10 residues. In DNA, the CDR3 is TGCGCCAGCAGCCAAGTTCGGGCTTTCTTT. Translated: CASSQVRAFF.

The rearrangement joins TRBV28 to TRBJ2-6; 8 bases agree with TRBD1. Germline V lookup: CDR1 MDHEN, CDR2 SYDVKM. After removal of 6 bases from V and 2 bases from J, the junction contained 3 bases not matched to a gene. The CDR3 is 15 residues long. CDR3 region: CASRHRGTGANVLTF. In DNA, the CDR3 is TGTGCCAGCAGACACAGGGGGACTGGGGCCAACGTCCTGACTTTC.

This clone was recorded a few times. The chain couples TRBV9 to TRBJ2-2; TRBD2 agrees at 10 bases. J lost 4 bases, V lost 4 bases, and 4 bases had no gene match. Germline loops: CDR1 SGDLS, CDR2 YYNGEE. The CDR3 covers 15 residues. CDR3 in DNA: TGTGCCAGCAGCCAGCGGACTAGCGGCACCGGGGAGCTGTTTTTT. Amino acid sequence: CASSQRTSGTGELFF. Looking up the rest from reference TRBV9 and TRBJ2-2 gives the full variable domain: DSGVTQTPKHLITATGQRVTLRCSPRSGDLSVYWYQQSLDQGLQFLIQYYNGEERAKGNILERFSAQQFPDLHSELNLSSLELGDSALYFCASSQRTSGTGELFFGEGSRLTVL.

The V call is TRBV5-8, the J call TRBJ2-2, with 7 bases identical to TRBD1. The CDR3 is 18 amino acids. The germline V gene encodes CDR1 SGHTS and CDR2 YDEGEE. Trimming at V came to 4 bases and at J to 4 bases, leaving 16 bases not matched to a gene. CDR3 sequence (DNA): TGTGCCAGCAGCCCAATCCGGACAGGACCATTAGGCACCGGGGAGCTGTTTTTT. Residues: CASSPIRTGPLGTGELFF. Based on the CDR3 plus reference TRBV5-8 and TRBJ2-2, the full variable domain is EAGVTQSPTHLIKTRGQQATLRCSPISGHTSVYWYQQALGLGLQFLLWYDEGEERNRGNFPPRFSGRQFPNYSSELNVNALELEDSALYLCASSPIRTGPLGTGELFFGEGSRLTVL.

The V call is TRBV18, the J call TRBJ1-6, with 7 nucleotides matching TRBD1. The CDR3 length is 16 residues. J was trimmed by 0 bases and V by 3 bases; bases with no gene match: 2. The germline CDR1 and CDR2 sequences are KGHSH and LQKENI. CDR3 residues: CASSPWDSSYNSPLHF. The CDR3 DNA is TGTGCCAGCTCACCTTGGGACAGCTCCTATAATTCACCCCTCCACTTT.

The chain is built from TRBV4-1 and TRBJ2-7; weak D call: TRBD2 (5 bases). Germline assignment: CDR1 MGHRA and CDR2 YSYEKL. This CDR3 comprises 15 residues. V dropped 2 bases and J dropped 0 bases, with 11 bases sitting between them. CDR3 amino acids: CASSQKEDPSYEQYF. Here the CDR3 DNA reads TGCGCCAGCAGCCAAAAGGAGGACCCCTCCTACGAGCAGTACTTC.

In its sample, this clone was seen once. V usage is TRBV5-1 and J usage is TRBJ1-1; D is unresolved. The CDR3 runs to 14 residues. V lost 0 bases, J lost 1 base, and 7 bases lay in between. The germline gives CDR1 SGHRS, CDR2 YFSETQ. The CDR3: CASSLAQSNTEAFF. CDR3 nucleotides: TGCGCCAGCAGCTTGGCACAGTCGAACACTGAAGCTTTCTTT.

This clone was found a few times. The chain links TRBV4-3 to TRBJ2-7; TRBD2 might be the D (6 bases). From germline, CDR1 is LGHNA and CDR2 YSLEER. This CDR3 spans 16 amino acids. Trimming removed 5 bases at V and 0 bases at J, with 17 bases between. The CDR3 loop is CASSTRDRDSSYEQYF. The CDR3 nucleotides are TGCGCCAGCAGCACCCGGGACCGGGACTCCTCCTACGAGCAGTACTTC.

This clone was seen only once. J is TRBJ2-7 and V is TRBV7-2, with no clear D. CDR1 and CDR2 from the germline V gene are SGHTA and FQGNSA. Trimming left V 1 base short and J 3 bases short, with 10 bases between. The CDR3 is 14 residues long. CDR3 nucleotide sequence: TGTGCCAGCAGCTTAGAAACAGCCAACTACGAGCAGTACTTC. Encoded protein: CASSLETANYEQYF.

The chain is built from TRBV15 and TRBJ1-1, with 8 bases fitting TRBD1. The germline CDR1 and CDR2 sequences are LNHNV and YYDKDF (reference sequence). V was clipped by 7 bases and J by 1 base; unmatched bases: 2. CDR3 length equals 13 residues. The CDR3 coding sequence is TGTGCCACCAACAGGGGGAGGAACACTGAAGCTTTCTTT. Its translation is CATNRGRNTEAFF.

The chain uses TRBV6-5 and TRBJ2-1, with TRBD2 matching 8 bases. Looked up from germline, CDR1 is MNHEY and CDR2 is SVGAGI. This CDR3 region has 14 residues. With V trimmed by 4 bases and J by 4 bases, 3 bases remained unmatched. In DNA form, the CDR3 reads TGTGCCAGCAGTTTCCAGCGGGGGTACAATGAGCAGTTCTTC. Protein sequence: CASSFQRGYNEQFF.

A few counts support this clone. This chain joins TRBV2 and TRBJ1-5; possibly TRBD1 for D (5 bases). The CDR3 contains 16 residues. V dropped 0 bases and J dropped 4 bases, with 13 bases sitting between them. Per germline, CDR1 SNHLY and CDR2 FYNNEI. The DNA for the CDR3 is TGTGCCAGCAGTGAAGCGCTCGGGGGTGGTAATCAGCCCCAGCATTTT. Protein sequence: CASSEALGGGNQPQHF.